The clone carrying this TCR beta chain showed up just once. The V and J ends lost 5 bases and 5 bases respectively, with 13 bases between them. Germline CDR1 reads ENHRY; CDR2 reads SYGVKD. The CDR3 loop spans 14 amino acids. The data stem from a study of OX40 agonist ivuxolimab in advanced cancers. The assay was immunoSEQ multiplex PCR, and TCRdb's table has in-frame clones only and misses some. The sample shows some 41,000 clones, roughly 91% of them seen only once. The material sequenced was CD4+ or CD8+ T cells sorted from blood, taken in a trial of the OX40 agonist ivuxolimab. The origin of this receptor is an adult with an advanced solid tumor such as melanoma, head and neck, liver or kidney cancer. The V and J genes are TRBV10-3 and TRBJ2-1, with TRBD2 as a possible D gene (7 bases). The CDR3 region has the DNA TGTGCCATCAGTCACGGGGAGGGGGACAATGAGCAGTTCTTC. Its translation: CAISHGEGDNEQFF.